The 9 T cell receptor beta chains below were found in one sample sequenced in a study of T cell responses to AZD1222 COVID-19 vaccine. Libraries were prepared by immunoSEQ multiplex PCR; TCRdb keeps only in-frame clonotypes and omits some of them. The data contain about 120,000 clones, 70% to 90% of them singletons. The sequencing used peripheral blood, collected on day 0 of MenACWY control vaccination. These receptors all come from an adult in good health.

The rearrangement uses TRBV7-2 and TRBJ1-6, with 7 bases matching TRBD1. This CDR3 is built from 16 residues. Per germline, CDR1 SGHTA and CDR2 FQGNSA. Germline trimming cut 3 bases from V and 6 bases from J; bases unmatched to any gene: 8. The CDR3 bases are TGTGCCAGCAGCTTCCAGACAGGGCTGAGTAATTCACCCCTCCACTTT. Protein product: CASSFQTGLSNSPLHF.

This chain links TRBV30 with TRBJ2-7, with 8 bases lining up with TRBD1. CDR1 GTSNPN and CDR2 SVGIG come from the germline V gene (reference sequence). J was trimmed by 4 bases and V by 2 bases; bases with no gene match: 1. The CDR3 totals 12 residues. The CDR3 DNA reads as TGTGCCTGGAGTTGGACAGGGTACGAGCAGTACTTC. Translated, it gives CAWSWTGYEQYF.

The chain carries TRBV11-3 and TRBJ2-3; 10 bases map to TRBD1. The CDR3 length is 17 residues. The germline gives CDR1 SGHNT, CDR2 YENEEA. After removal of 5 bases from V and 5 bases from J, the junction contained 13 bases not matched to a gene. This chain's CDR3 is CASSPSHGTGALDTQYF. The DNA of the CDR3 is TGTGCCAGCAGCCCTAGCCACGGGACAGGGGCATTAGATACGCAGTATTTT.

The chain's CDR3 is CASSLGRQASGNTIYF. The CDR3 DNA reads TGTGCCAGCAGCTTAGGGCGGCAGGCCTCTGGAAACACCATATATTTT. V and J are TRBV7-8 and TRBJ1-3; D is undetermined. Germline CDR1 reads SGHVS; CDR2 reads FQNEAQ. Trimming left V 1 base short and J 0 bases short, with 10 bases between. The CDR3 loop spans 16 amino acids.

This clone was counted between two and nine times. Other DNA sequences in this specimen translate into the identical CDR3. The V and J genes are TRBV18 and TRBJ1-5, with D possibly being TRBD1 (5 bases). V lost 2 bases to trimming and J lost 5 bases, with 10 bases between them. The CDR3 has 14 amino acids. CDR1 is KGHSH, CDR2 LQKENI, per germline. The CDR3 coding sequence is TGTGCCAGCTCACCAGCAGGGAAGGATCAGCCCCAGCATTTT. Its protein product is CASSPAGKDQPQHF.

The chain joins TRBV15 to TRBJ1-2, with TRBD1 identical over 7 bases. Germline CDR1 is LNHNV and CDR2 is YYDKDF (reference sequence). The CDR3 sequence is 15 residues long. V gave up 0 bases and J gave up 6 bases; unmatched junction bases: 7. In DNA, the CDR3 is TGTGCCACCAGCAGAGATCTGGGACAGATCAATGGCTACACCTTC. It yields the protein CATSRDLGQINGYTF. The variable domain in full, with the rest retrieved from reference TRBV15 and TRBJ1-2, is DAMVIQNPRYQVTQFGKPVTLSCSQTLNHNVMYWYQQKSSQAPKLLFHYYDKDFNNEADTPDNFQSRRPNTSFCFLDIRSPGLGDTAMYLCATSRDLGQINGYTFGSGTRLTVV.

This clone was recorded once. The CDR3 loop reads CASSGEILVSEGGRGYGYTF. The CDR3 nucleotides are TGTGCCAGCAGCGGTGAGATCTTGGTGTCGGAAGGGGGTCGGGGCTATGGCTACACCTTC. V is TRBV9 and J is TRBJ1-2; a weak D match, TRBD1 (6 bases). Germline CDR1 and CDR2: SGDLS and YYNGEE. The CDR3 is made up of 20 amino acids. Trimming removed 3 bases at V and 4 bases at J, with 31 bases between.

CDR3 nucleotides: TGTGCCAGCAGCTTGCAGGGTTCTGGCTACACCTTC. Encoded protein: CASSLQGSGYTF. The J gene is TRBJ1-2, the V gene TRBV5-6; D possibly corresponds to TRBD1 (5 bases). This CDR3 is 12 amino acids long. The V end was cut by 1 base, the J end by 7 bases, with 8 bases between. Germline V gene lookup returns CDR1 SGHDT and CDR2 YYEEEE.

V and J are TRBV7-2 and TRBJ1-4; 7 bases fit TRBD1. V shed 5 bases and J 7 bases; nucleotides not matched to a gene: 10. CDR1 SGHTA and CDR2 FQGNSA come from the germline V gene. The CDR3 sequence is 15 residues long. CDR3 bases: TGTGCCAGCAGCAAACTAGGGGGCAGGAGTGAAAAACTGTTTTTT. Amino acid sequence: CASSKLGGRSEKLFF.